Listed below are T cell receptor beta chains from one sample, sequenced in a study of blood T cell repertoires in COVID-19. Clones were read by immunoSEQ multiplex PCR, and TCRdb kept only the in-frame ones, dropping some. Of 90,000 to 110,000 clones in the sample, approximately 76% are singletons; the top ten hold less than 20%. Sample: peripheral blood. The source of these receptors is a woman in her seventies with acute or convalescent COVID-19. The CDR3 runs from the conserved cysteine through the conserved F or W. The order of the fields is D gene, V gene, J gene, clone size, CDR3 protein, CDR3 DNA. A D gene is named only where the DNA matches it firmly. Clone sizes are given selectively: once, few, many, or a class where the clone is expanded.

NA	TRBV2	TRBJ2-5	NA	CASSEAFGGTQYF	TGTGCCAGCAGTGAAGCGTTCGGGGGGACCCAGTACTTC
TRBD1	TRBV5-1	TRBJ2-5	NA	CASSFSGGQGAFETQYF	TGCGCCAGCAGCTTCTCCGGTGGACAGGGGGCATTCGAGACCCAGTACTTC
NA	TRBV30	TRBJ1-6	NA	CACQTKGGSSYNSPLHF	TGTGCCTGTCAGACTAAAGGGGGTTCCTCCTATAATTCACCCCTCCACTTT
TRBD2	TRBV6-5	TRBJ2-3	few	CASRLGLAPDTQYF	TGTGCCAGCAGGCTCGGACTAGCGCCAGATACGCAGTATTTT
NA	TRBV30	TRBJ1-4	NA	CAWELGQKNEKLFF	TGTGCCTGGGAATTAGGACAGAAAAATGAAAAACTGTTTTTT
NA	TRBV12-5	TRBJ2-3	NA	CASGLVRGDTQYF	TGTGCTAGTGGTTTGGTACGGGGGGATACGCAGTATTTT
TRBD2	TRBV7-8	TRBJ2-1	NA	CASSPARSGGGSEQFF	TGTGCCAGCAGTCCAGCCCGCAGCGGGGGAGGGAGTGAGCAGTTCTTC
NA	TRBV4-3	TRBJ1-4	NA	CASGEAREKLFF	TGCGCCAGCGGAGAGGCTCGGGAAAAACTGTTTTTT
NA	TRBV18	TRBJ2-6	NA	CASSPVGVQAFVSGANVLTF	TGTGCCAGCTCACCGGTCGGCGTCCAGGCGTTCGTTTCTGGGGCCAACGTCCTGACTTTC
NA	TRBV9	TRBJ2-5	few	CASSPPVLAGQETQYF	TGTGCCAGCAGCCCTCCGGTGCTGGCGGGGCAAGAGACCCAGTACTTC
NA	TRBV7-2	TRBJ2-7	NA	CASSLYYEQYF	TGTGCCAGCAGCTTATACTACGAGCAGTACTTC
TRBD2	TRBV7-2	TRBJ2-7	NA	CASSSLAGRDEQYF	TGTGCCAGCAGCTCCCTAGCGGGGAGGGACGAGCAGTACTTC
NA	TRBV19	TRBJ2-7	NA	CASSTRYSYEQYF	TGTGCCAGTAGTACCCGTTACTCCTACGAGCAGTACTTC
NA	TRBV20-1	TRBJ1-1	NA	CSATGNTEAFF	TGCAGTGCTACAGGGAACACTGAAGCTTTCTTT
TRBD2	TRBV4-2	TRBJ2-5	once	CASSRSGVKGETQYF	TGTGCCAGCAGCCGGAGCGGGGTTAAAGGAGAGACCCAGTACTTC
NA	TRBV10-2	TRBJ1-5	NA	CASSESGVNQPQHF	TGCGCCAGCAGTGAGTCGGGAGTCAATCAGCCCCAGCATTTT
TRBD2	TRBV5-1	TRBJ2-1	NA	CASSAGLAENEQFF	TGCGCCAGCAGCGCCGGACTAGCGGAGAATGAGCAGTTCTTC
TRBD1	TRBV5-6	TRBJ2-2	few	CASSLDRGTGELFF	TGTGCCAGCAGCCTAGACAGGGGCACCGGGGAGCTGTTTTTT
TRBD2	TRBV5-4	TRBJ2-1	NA	CASSLLSGGALNEQFF	TGTGCCAGCAGCTTGCTTAGCGGGGGGGCCTTAAATGAGCAGTTCTTC
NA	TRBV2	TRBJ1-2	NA	CASQARQADGYTF	TGTGCCAGCCAGGCCCGGCAGGCTGATGGCTACACCTTC
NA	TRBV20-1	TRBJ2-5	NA	CSADYVETQYF	TGCAGCGCTGACTACGTCGAGACCCAGTACTTC
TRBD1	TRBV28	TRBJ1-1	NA	CASRPATGGVTEAFF	TGTGCCAGCAGGCCGGCTACAGGGGGCGTCACTGAAGCTTTCTTT
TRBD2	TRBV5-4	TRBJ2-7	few	CASSRAGAAYEQYF	TGTGCCAGCAGCCGAGCGGGGGCGGCCTACGAGCAGTACTTC
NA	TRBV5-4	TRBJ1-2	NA	CASSSTGTHNYGYTF	TGTGCCAGCAGCTCGACCGGGACACATAACTATGGCTACACCTTC
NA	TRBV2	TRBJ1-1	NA	CASSLDVNTEAFF	TGTGCCAGCAGTCTAGACGTGAACACTGAAGCTTTCTTT
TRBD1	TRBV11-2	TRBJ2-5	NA	CASSLRGTGEETQYF	TGTGCCAGCAGCTTAAGAGGGACAGGGGAAGAGACCCAGTACTTC
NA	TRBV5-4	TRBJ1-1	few	CASSLDPGVDEAFF	TGTGCCAGCAGCTTGGACCCAGGGGTCGATGAAGCTTTCTTT
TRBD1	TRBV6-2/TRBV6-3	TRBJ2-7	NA	CASSYSTGGGYEQYF	TGTGCCAGCAGTTACTCGACAGGGGGTGGATACGAGCAGTACTTC
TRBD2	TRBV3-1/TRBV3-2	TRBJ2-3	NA	CASSRLTSGGSPGSTDTQYF	TGTGCCAGCAGCCGATTAACTAGCGGGGGGTCCCCTGGGAGCACAGATACGCAGTATTTT
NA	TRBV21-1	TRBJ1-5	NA	CASGAGRQPRLGAYSNQPQHF	TGTGCCAGCGGGGCAGGGAGGCAGCCGAGGCTAGGGGCCTATAGCAATCAGCCCCAGCATTTT
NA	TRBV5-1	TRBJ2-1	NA	CASSPSNEQFF	TGCGCCAGCAGCCCTTCCAATGAGCAGTTCTTC
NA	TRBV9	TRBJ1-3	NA	CASSVAMAGFGEPSGNTIYF	TGTGCCAGCAGCGTAGCTATGGCAGGGTTCGGCGAGCCCTCTGGAAACACCATATATTTT
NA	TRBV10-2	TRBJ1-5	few	CASSETEGNRHF	TGCGCCAGCAGTGAGACGGAGGGGAATCGGCATTTT
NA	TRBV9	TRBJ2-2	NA	CASSVAGATGELFF	TGTGCCAGCAGCGTAGCAGGGGCCACCGGGGAGCTGTTTTTT
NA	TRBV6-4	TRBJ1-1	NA	CASSDGGSTEAFF	TGTGCCAGCAGTGACGGCGGGAGCACTGAAGCTTTCTTT
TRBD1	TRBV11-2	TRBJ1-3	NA	CASSRMTGLGNTIYF	TGTGCCAGCAGCCGTATGACAGGGCTGGGAAACACCATATATTTT
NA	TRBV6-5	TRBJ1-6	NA	CASSYGGSSNSPLHF	TGTGCCAGCAGTTACGGAGGGAGTAGTAATTCACCCCTCCACTTT
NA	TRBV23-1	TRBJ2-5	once	CASSPSQGEEETQYF	TGCGCCAGCAGTCCTTCCCAGGGTGAGGAAGAGACCCAGTACTTC
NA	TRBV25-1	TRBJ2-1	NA	CASSGLHNSYNEQFF	TGTGCCAGCAGTGGGTTACATAACTCCTACAATGAGCAGTTCTTC
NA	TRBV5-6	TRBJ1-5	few	CASSSGLGRELPQHF	TGTGCCAGCAGCTCGGGACTGGGTAGGGAGCTGCCCCAGCATTTT
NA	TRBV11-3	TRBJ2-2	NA	CASSFRQPGELFF	TGTGCCAGCAGCTTCAGACAGCCCGGGGAGCTGTTTTTT